Below, 29 T cell receptor beta chains from the same sample are listed, as sequenced in a study of cytomegalovirus exposure and HLA in healthy donors. The PCR made use of 60 Vbeta and 13 Jbeta primers. Here immunoSEQ multiplex PCR was the method, and the copy in TCRdb shows in-frame clones only, minus some. The sample totals some 200,000 clones. Sequenced: PBMCs. These receptors came from a girl aged 2 to 10 in good health and CMV-seropositive.

V gene TRBV5-4 combines with J gene TRBJ1-2; D might be TRBD1 (5 bases). The V gene lost 4 bases and the J gene lost 6 bases, with 16 bases spanning the gap. The germline CDR1 and CDR2 sequences are SGHNT and YYREEE (reference sequence). This CDR3 region has 14 residues. CDR3 residues: CASSRLGAGHGYTF. The CDR3 nucleotides read TGTGCCAGCAGCCGTCTTGGGGCAGGGCATGGCTACACCTTC.

This chain connects TRBV28 to TRBJ2-7; no definite D call. Germline V gene lookup returns CDR1 MDHEN and CDR2 SYDVKM. The CDR3 has 12 residues. V was trimmed by 3 bases and J by 4 bases, leaving 7 bases between them. CDR3 region: CASSFPRYEQYF. The DNA for the CDR3 is TGTGCCAGCAGTTTCCCTCGGTACGAGCAGTACTTC.

In DNA, the CDR3 is TGTGCCAGCAGTAAGGACAGGGTGTTCACCGGGGAGCTGTTTTTT. Residues: CASSKDRVFTGELFF. This sequence joins TRBV5-6 and TRBJ2-2, with TRBD1 identical over 8 bases. Germline V gives CDR1 SGHDT, CDR2 YYEEEE. The CDR3 totals 15 residues. Trimming took 5 bases from V and 4 from J; bases not matched to a gene: 7.

This chain connects TRBV7-2 to TRBJ2-2; 9 bases align to TRBD2. CDR1 is SGHTA, CDR2 FQGNSA, per germline. The V gene end was trimmed by 3 bases and the J gene end by 8 bases; junction bases not matched to a gene: 7. The CDR3 spans 15 residues. CDR3 bases: TGTGCCAGCAGCTTTTTGGCGGGAGGGGAGGGGGAGCTGTTTTTT. This translates into CASSFLAGGEGELFF. The variable domain in full, with the rest retrieved from reference TRBV7-2 and TRBJ2-2, is GAGVSQSPSNKVTEKGKDVELRCDPISGHTALYWYRQSLGQGLEFLIYFQGNSAPDKSGLPSDRFSAERTGGSVSTLTIQRTQQEDSAVYLCASSFLAGGEGELFFGEGSRLTVL.

DNA for the CDR3: TGTGCCAGCAGTCTGAGCGGGAGTAGGCTGCTATCGGCGGTTGATGAGCAGTTCTTC. Translated, it gives CASSLSGSRLLSAVDEQFF. The rearrangement joins TRBV7-3 to TRBJ2-1; the match to TRBD2 covers 8 bases. The ends lost 6 bases at V and 8 bases at J; junction bases unmatched: 24. The germline V gene has CDR1 SGHTA and CDR2 FQGTGA. The CDR3 extends over 19 amino acids.

The chain recombines TRBV2 with TRBJ2-1, with 9 positions matching TRBD2. V was clipped by 6 bases and J by 6 bases; unmatched bases: 12. Germline values: CDR1 SNHLY, CDR2 FYNNEI. CDR3 size: 16 residues. The CDR3 DNA follows: TGTGCCAGCAGGCGACCCGGGACTAGCAGGTTCAATGAGCAGTTCTTC. It codes for CASRRPGTSRFNEQFF.

The J gene is TRBJ2-7, the V gene TRBV11-1; TRBD1 matches 8 bases. Germline V gene lookup returns CDR1 SGHAT and CDR2 FQDESV (reference sequence). V trimming: 3 bases; J trimming: 5 bases; junction bases outside the gene matches: 9. The length of the CDR3 is 15 residues. The DNA for the CDR3 is TGTGCCAGCAGCTTGGGAATGACAGGGGAGGACGAGCAGTACTTC. Encoded protein: CASSLGMTGEDEQYF.

To note about this clone: Other DNA sequences in the same sample also yield this CDR3. The chain uses TRBV10-3 and TRBJ2-5; D is unresolved. V gave up 0 bases and J gave up 5 bases, with 4 bases separating them. CDR1 is ENHRY, CDR2 SYGVKD, per germline. The CDR3 extends over 12 amino acids. The DNA for the CDR3 is TGTGCCATCAGTGAGTCGCGGGAGACCCAGTACTTC. Translated: CAISESRETQYF.

This chain joins TRBV29-1 and TRBJ2-7, with D perhaps TRBD1 (7 bases). This CDR3 is 14 amino acids long. Deletions cut 3 bases from V and 4 bases from J, with 16 bases between. Germline CDR1 and CDR2: SQVTM and ANQGSEA. DNA for the CDR3: TGCAGCGTTGATGAAGGAGGGACAGTTTACGAGCAGTACTTC. Amino acids: CSVDEGGTVYEQYF.

The chain uses TRBV28 and TRBJ2-1; 7 bases are shared with TRBD2. The germline gives CDR1 MDHEN, CDR2 SYDVKM. The length of the CDR3 is 13 residues. Trimming cost V 7 bases and J 8 bases; bases outside gene matches: 8. The CDR3, as DNA: TGTGCCAGCACTAGCGGAGCCCAGGATGAGCAGTTCTTC. The encoded protein is CASTSGAQDEQFF.

V usage is TRBV5-3 and J usage is TRBJ1-4; D remains unclear. TRBV5-3 is noted as an ORF with a role that remains uncertain. V was clipped by 0 bases and J by 2 bases, with 8 bases between them. The length of the CDR3 is 15 residues. In DNA form, the CDR3 reads TGTGCCAGAAGCTTGGCGGGGTATACTAATGAAAAACTGTTTTTT. It specifies CARSLAGYTNEKLFF.

The rearrangement links TRBV29-1 to TRBJ2-5; D call uncertain. V was clipped by 6 bases and J by 2 bases, with 13 bases between them. The CDR3 is made up of 13 amino acids. Germline V gene lookup returns CDR1 SQVTM and CDR2 ANQGSEA. CDR3 in DNA: TGCAGCGTCCACGACACGCCACAAGAGACCCAGTACTTC. Its protein is CSVHDTPQETQYF.

The CDR3, as DNA: TGTGCCAGCAGCTTAGGCTACTTGAGCAATGAGCAGTTCTTC. Its protein is CASSLGYLSNEQFF. The gene calls are TRBV7-7 and TRBJ2-1; D call uncertain. The CDR3 runs to 14 residues. Germline-derived CDR1 and CDR2 are SSHAT and FNYEAQ (reference sequence). V dropped 1 base and J dropped 6 bases, with 10 bases sitting between them.

This chain connects TRBV19 to TRBJ1-1; TRBD1 might be the D (5 bases). With 8 bases removed from V and 1 base from J, the gap between germline ends came to 11 bases. The CDR3 contains 13 residues. Germline V lookup: CDR1 LNHDA, CDR2 SQIVND (reference sequence). The CDR3 loop reads CASLGQRNTEAFF. DNA for the CDR3: TGTGCCAGTTTGGGGCAGAGGAACACTGAAGCTTTCTTT.

V is TRBV9 and J is TRBJ2-5, with 13 positions matching TRBD2. V was pared by 4 bases and J by 3 bases, with 9 bases of the junction left unmatched. The CDR3 loop spans 17 amino acids. CDR1 is SGDLS, CDR2 YYNGEE, per germline. The CDR3 bases are TGTGCCAGCAGCTCCCGGTGGGGACTAGCGGGAAAAGAGACCCAGTACTTC. Translating gives CASSSRWGLAGKETQYF.

V is TRBV6-5 and J is TRBJ2-3; D might be TRBD2 (5 bases). This CDR3 has 15 amino acids. Germline CDR1 reads MNHEY; CDR2 reads SVGAGI. V gave up 0 bases and J gave up 2 bases, with 9 bases separating them. CDR3 residues: CASSYSDGLTDTQYF. The DNA of the CDR3 is TGTGCCAGCAGTTACTCGGACGGACTCACAGATACGCAGTATTTT.

The chain recombines TRBV4-1 with TRBJ2-1; 9 bases are a match to TRBD2. The trim removed 0 bases at V and 12 bases at J, leaving 15 bases unmatched. The CDR3 is made up of 17 amino acids. Looked up from germline, CDR1 is MGHRA and CDR2 is YSYEKL. CDR3 amino acids: CASSQDGPSGAPRGQFF. DNA of the CDR3: TGCGCCAGCAGCCAAGATGGGCCTAGCGGGGCCCCAAGAGGGCAGTTCTTC.

This sequence joins TRBV25-1 and TRBJ2-1, with unresolved D. The CDR3 contains 12 residues. Trimming removed 5 bases from V and 12 bases from J, with 14 bases in between. CDR1 and CDR2 (germline): MGHDK, SYGVNS. The CDR3 bases are TGTGCCAGCAGTAGCCCTGGGCTTCCGCAGTTCTTC. This translates into CASSSPGLPQFF.

The chain is built from TRBV2 and TRBJ2-1; TRBD1 is a possible D gene (6 bases). The CDR3 has 12 amino acids. From germline, CDR1 is SNHLY and CDR2 FYNNEI. Trimming removed 11 bases from V and 10 bases from J, with 18 bases in between. In DNA form, the CDR3 reads TGTGCCTCCTCGACAGGTGTTCGGGAGCAGTTCTTC. Its protein is CASSTGVREQFF.

The chain recombines TRBV7-2 with TRBJ1-4, with 7 bases lining up with TRBD1. Germline V gene sequence: CDR1 SGHTA, CDR2 FQGNSA. This CDR3 contains 12 residues. V lost 2 bases and J lost 10; bases outside the gene matches: 1. CDR3 protein: CASSLQGGKLFF. CDR3 coding DNA: TGTGCCAGCAGCTTACAGGGGGGAAAACTGTTTTTT.

The chain employs TRBV5-4 and TRBJ2-6; TRBD2 matches at 8 bases. Germline V gene sequence: CDR1 SGHNT, CDR2 YYREEE (reference sequence). The trim removed 4 bases at V and 0 bases at J, leaving 3 bases unmatched. The CDR3 spans 16 residues. The CDR3 region has the DNA TGTGCCAGCAGCCCGGGGGGGGACTCTGGGGCCAACGTCCTGACTTTC. Its translation: CASSPGGDSGANVLTF.

Details on this clone: This sample also contains other DNA sequences that code for the same CDR3. The J gene is TRBJ1-1, the V gene TRBV5-1; D perhaps matches TRBD1 (5 bases). The V gene's germline CDR1 is SGHRS and CDR2 YFSETQ. The CDR3 consists of 14 residues. Trimming shortened V by 0 bases and J by 2 bases, and 8 bases separated the two germline ends. CDR3 in DNA: TGCGCCAGCAGCTTGGACAGGAGTAACACTGAAGCTTTCTTT. Translated, it gives CASSLDRSNTEAFF.

V usage is TRBV7-2 and J usage is TRBJ2-1; 10 bases are a match to TRBD2. This CDR3 comprises 15 residues. Germline CDR1 SGHTA, CDR2 FQGNSA. V gave up 2 bases and J gave up 4 bases; unmatched junction bases: 2. The CDR3 sequence is CASSLTSGEYNEQFF. CDR3 nucleotides: TGTGCCAGCAGCTTAACTAGCGGGGAGTACAATGAGCAGTTCTTC.

V usage is TRBV20-1 and J usage is TRBJ1-1; D is perhaps TRBD1 (5 bases). The V gene lost 7 bases and the J gene lost 4 bases, with 10 bases spanning the gap. This CDR3 contains 11 residues. Germline V lookup: CDR1 DFQATT, CDR2 SNEGSKA (reference sequence). CDR3 sequence reads: CSVAGGTEAFF. As DNA, the CDR3 is TGCAGTGTAGCGGGGGGCACTGAAGCTTTCTTT.

This rearrangement joins TRBV28 to TRBJ1-5, with a weak D call TRBD1 (5 bases). Per germline, CDR1 MDHEN and CDR2 SYDVKM. The CDR3 runs 15 residues. Deletions cut 6 bases from V and 1 base from J, with 13 bases between. CDR3 sequence (DNA): TGTGCCAGCAGAGACGATTCAGGGAGCAATCAGCCCCAGCATTTT. This sequence encodes CASRDDSGSNQPQHF. The full variable domain, with the rest looked up from reference TRBV28 and TRBJ1-5, is DVKVTQSSRYLVKRTGEKVFLECVQDMDHENMFWYRQDPGLGLRLIYFSYDVKMKEKGDIPEGYSVSREKKERFSLILESASTNQTSMYLCASRDDSGSNQPQHFGDGTRLSIL.

The chain has TRBV13 and TRBJ2-7; a weak D match, TRBD2 (6 bases). Trimming shortened V by 0 bases and J by 6 bases, and 9 bases separated the two germline ends. CDR1 and CDR2 from the germline V gene are PRHDT and FYEKMQ (reference sequence). CDR3 size: 13 residues. The chain's CDR3 is CASSLGTRGEQYF. The CDR3 nucleotides read TGTGCCAGCAGCTTAGGGACTAGAGGCGAGCAGTACTTC.

The chain carries TRBV5-1 and TRBJ2-2, with TRBD1 identical over 8 bases. Per germline, CDR1 SGHRS and CDR2 YFSETQ. This CDR3 region has 15 residues. After removal of 3 bases from V and 2 bases from J, the junction contained 3 bases not matched to a gene. Here the CDR3 reads CASSWDRPNTGELFF. Written as DNA, the CDR3 is TGCGCCAGCAGCTGGGACAGGCCCAACACCGGGGAGCTGTTTTTT. Together with reference TRBV5-1 and TRBJ2-2, the CDR3 gives the full variable domain: KAGVTQTPRYLIKTRGQQVTLSCSPISGHRSVSWYQQTPGQGLQFLFEYFSETQRNKGNFPGRFSGRQFSNSRSEMNVSTLELGDSALYLCASSWDRPNTGELFFGEGSRLTVL.

This chain joins TRBV27 and TRBJ2-3; 8 bases fit TRBD1. This CDR3 region has 12 residues. Trimming at V came to 8 bases and at J to 3 bases, leaving 1 base not matched to a gene. Germline V gene data show CDR1 as MNHEY and CDR2 as SMNVEV (reference sequence). CDR3 coding DNA: TGTGCCAGCCAGGGGGCGACAGATACGCAGTATTTT. Its translation: CASQGATDTQYF.

J is TRBJ2-5 and V is TRBV6-6, with a weak D call TRBD1 (5 bases). With 2 bases removed from V and 1 base from J, the gap between germline ends came to 11 bases. The CDR3 is 15 amino acids. Germline V gene lookup returns CDR1 MNHNY and CDR2 SVGAGI (reference sequence). CDR3 sequence: CASSYRGNSQETQYF. CDR3 DNA: TGTGCCAGCAGTTACAGGGGAAATAGCCAAGAGACCCAGTACTTC.